This T cell receptor beta chain was captured in a study of blood T cell repertoires in COVID-19. Per the germline V gene, CDR1 is SNHLY and CDR2 is FYNNEI. The CDR3 is made up of 15 amino acids. Between the trimmed V and J ends, which lost 4 bases and 3 bases, there was a span of 13 bases. This clone was seen a single time. Produced via immunoSEQ multiplex PCR; TCRdb's table is partial and in-frame only. The table has 150,000 to 200,000 clones, roughly 82% seen once; the top ten hold around 7%. The J gene is TRBJ1-5, the V gene TRBV2, with D possibly matching TRBD1 (5 bases). Material for sequencing was peripheral blood. This TCR derives from a woman aged 40 to 49 with COVID-19, enrolled during active disease. CDR3 sequence reads: CASSVGRATNQPQHF. In nucleotides, the CDR3 is TGTGCCAGCAGTGTTGGCAGGGCGACCAATCAGCCCCAGCATTTT.